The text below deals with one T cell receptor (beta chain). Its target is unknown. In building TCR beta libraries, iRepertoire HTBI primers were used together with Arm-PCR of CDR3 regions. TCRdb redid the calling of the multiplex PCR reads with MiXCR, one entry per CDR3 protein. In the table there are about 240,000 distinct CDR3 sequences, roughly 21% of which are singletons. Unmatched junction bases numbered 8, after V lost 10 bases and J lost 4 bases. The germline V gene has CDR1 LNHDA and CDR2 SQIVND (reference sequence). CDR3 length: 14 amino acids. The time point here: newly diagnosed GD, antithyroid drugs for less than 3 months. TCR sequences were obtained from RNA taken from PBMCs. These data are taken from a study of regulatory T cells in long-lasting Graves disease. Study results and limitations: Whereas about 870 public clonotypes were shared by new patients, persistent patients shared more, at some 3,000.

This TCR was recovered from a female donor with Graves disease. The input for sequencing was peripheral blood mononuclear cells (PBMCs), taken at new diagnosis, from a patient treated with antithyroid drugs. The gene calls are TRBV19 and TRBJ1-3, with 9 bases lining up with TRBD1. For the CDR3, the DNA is TGTGCCACCGGTGGGACAGGGAGCGGAAACACCATATATTTT. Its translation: CATGGTGSGNTIYF. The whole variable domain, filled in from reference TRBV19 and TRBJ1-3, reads DGGITQSPKYLFRKEGQNVTLSCEQNLNHDAMYWYRQDPGQGLRLIYYSQIVNDFQKGDIAEGYSVSREKKESFPLTVTSAQKNPTAFYLCATGGTGSGNTIYFGEGSWLTVV.